Listed here are 9 T cell receptor beta chains from one sample, sequenced in a study of response to subunit inactivated influenza vaccine. TCRdb redid the calling of the RT-PCR reads with MiXCR, one entry per CDR3 protein. The data contain approximately 700,000 distinct CDR3 sequences, about 15% of them singletons. Material: PBMCs from blood, obtained 14 days before vaccination. These receptors came from a man aged 45 to 65 who received an inactivated influenza vaccine.

With respect to this clonotype: This sequence may be a read error, since a much larger clone differs from it by one base. V and J are TRBV7-6 and TRBJ2-7, with 7 bases that match TRBD2. This CDR3 comprises 17 residues. Germline values: CDR1 SGHVS, CDR2 FNYEAQ. CDR3 bases: TGTGCCAGCAGCGAATTCCTAGTAGGCGGGAGCTCCTACGAGCAGAACTTC. This codes for CASSEFLVGGSSYEQNF.

This clonotype has only a few counts. V and J are TRBV29-1 and TRBJ2-1, with D maybe TRBD1 (6 bases). The V end was cut by 6 bases, the J end by 6 bases, with 9 bases between. Germline V gene lookup returns CDR1 SQVTM and CDR2 ANQGSEA. The CDR3 loop spans 11 amino acids. The CDR3 is CSVGHSNEQFF. CDR3 DNA sequence: TGCAGCGTGGGACACTCCAATGAGCAGTTCTTC.

At least ten counts were recorded for this clonotype. The V gene is TRBV18, the J gene TRBJ2-1; no firm D call. The germline gives CDR1 KGHSH, CDR2 LQKENI. The CDR3 length is 12 residues. Trimming cost V 8 bases and J 7 bases, with 12 bases left between them. The CDR3 region is CASSPGQNEQFF. The CDR3 DNA reads TGTGCCAGCAGCCCAGGTCAGAATGAGCAGTTCTTC.

This clonotype was recorded a few times. The chain is built from TRBV4-3 and TRBJ2-3; D gene ambiguous. The V end lost 2 bases, the J end lost 1 base, and 19 bases lay between the germline ends. The CDR3 extends over 18 amino acids. The germline gives CDR1 LGHNA, CDR2 YSLEER. The CDR3 DNA reads as TGCGCCAGCAGCCAACTTTATTCAACAGTCCTCGGCACAGATACGCAGTATTTT. The encoded protein is CASSQLYSTVLGTDTQYF.

With regard to this clonotype: A much larger clone is a single base away; this may be a read error. Likely a read error: the CDR3 ends without its conserved phenylalanine or tryptophan. This rearrangement joins TRBV20-1 to TRBJ2-2; a weak D match, TRBD2 (5 bases). This CDR3 contains 14 residues. V was cut by 2 bases and J by 5 bases, with 12 bases left in between. Germline V gives CDR1 DFQATT, CDR2 SNEGSKA (reference sequence). For the CDR3, the DNA is TGCAGTGCTAGACAATCCCGGGGAACCGGGGAGCTGTTTTTA. It yields the protein CSARQSRGTGELFL.

The CDR3 here is CASSLTSGRSTYEQYF. The CDR3 DNA reads as TGTGCCAGCAGTTTGACTAGCGGGAGATCGACCTACGAGCAGTACTTC. This sequence joins TRBV6-2 or TRBV6-3 and TRBJ2-7; 12 bases map to TRBD2. V trimming: 4 bases; J trimming: 2 bases; junction bases outside the gene matches: 6. From germline, CDR1 is MNHEY and CDR2 SVGEGT. The CDR3 is 16 amino acids.

The V call is TRBV3-1, the J call TRBJ1-4, with D possibly matching TRBD1 (6 bases). From germline, CDR1 is LGHDT and CDR2 YNNKEL (reference sequence). V lost 5 bases, J lost 10 bases, and 17 bases lay in between. This CDR3 spans 14 amino acids. The CDR3, as DNA: TGTGCCAGCAGCGAAACGCCTGGGGGCGGAAAACTGTTTTTT. Translation: CASSETPGGGKLFF.

This clonotype was detected only a few times. The V gene is TRBV15, the J gene TRBJ2-7, with D unclear. Trimming left V 1 base short and J 0 bases short, with 16 bases between. CDR3 size: 17 residues. Germline V gives CDR1 LNHNV, CDR2 YYDKDF (reference sequence). In DNA, the CDR3 is TGTGCCACCAGCAGAGGCCTTACCCAGAGCATCTCCTACGAGCAGTACTTC. As protein: CATSRGLTQSISYEQYF.

The chain employs TRBV7-2 and TRBJ2-1; TRBD2 matches 8 bases. J lost 10 bases, V lost 3 bases, and 8 bases had no gene match. Germline loops: CDR1 SGHTA, CDR2 FQGNSA. CDR3 length: 14 amino acids. The CDR3 loop is CASSFKAGGGEQFF. CDR3 bases: TGTGCCAGCAGCTTTAAGGCGGGAGGTGGAGAGCAGTTCTTC.